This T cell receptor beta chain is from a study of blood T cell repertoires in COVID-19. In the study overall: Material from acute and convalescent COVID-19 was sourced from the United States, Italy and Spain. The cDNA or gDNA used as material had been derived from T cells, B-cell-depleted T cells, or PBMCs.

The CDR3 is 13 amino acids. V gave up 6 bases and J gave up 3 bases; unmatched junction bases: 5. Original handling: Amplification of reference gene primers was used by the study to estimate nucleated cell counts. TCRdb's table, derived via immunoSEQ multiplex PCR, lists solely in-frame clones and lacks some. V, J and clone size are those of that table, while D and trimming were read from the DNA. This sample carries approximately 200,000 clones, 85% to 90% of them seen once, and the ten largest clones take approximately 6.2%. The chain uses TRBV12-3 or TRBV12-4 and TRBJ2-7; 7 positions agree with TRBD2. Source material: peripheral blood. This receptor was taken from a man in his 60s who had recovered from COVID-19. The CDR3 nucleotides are TGTGCCAGCAGACGGCGGGGGTTCTACGAGCAGTACTTC. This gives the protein CASRRRGFYEQYF.